A single sample is the source of the 12 T cell receptor beta chains below, sequenced in a study of T cell responses to AZD1222 COVID-19 vaccine (dated by TCRdb to the early 2020s). Library method: the immunoSEQ multiplex PCR assay. TCRdb provides this immuneACCESS table in a form limited to in-frame rearrangements. Some clones are lacking; in checked studies, under half of them reflect an unresolved V gene, and why the rest are absent is not known. The sample data list 92,000 or so clones, and 85% to 90% of these were observed just once. The ten largest account for approximately 27% of the sample. The label giving this sample's time point can be read as: baseline before first vaccination. The sequences come from peripheral blood, collected on day 0 of AZD1222 vaccination. The receptors shown here come from an adult in good health.

The chain combines TRBV9 with TRBJ1-6, with D perhaps matching TRBD1 (5 bases). In germline, CDR1 is SGDLS, CDR2 YYNGEE. The CDR3 spans 15 residues. The V gene lost 4 bases and the J gene lost 13 bases, with 21 bases spanning the gap. In DNA form, the CDR3 reads TGTGCCAGCAGCCGCGGACAAGAGTTATTCAACCCCCTCCACTTT. This translates into CASSRGQELFNPLHF.

J is TRBJ2-7 and V is TRBV6-5; weak D call: TRBD1 (5 bases). This CDR3 spans 15 amino acids. V was pared by 0 bases and J by 0 bases, with 9 bases between. Looked up from germline, CDR1 is MNHEY and CDR2 is SVGAGI. The CDR3 protein is CASSYSAGFSYEQYF. CDR3 nucleotide sequence: TGTGCCAGCAGTTACTCAGCAGGGTTCTCCTACGAGCAGTACTTC.

The V and J genes are TRBV5-1 and TRBJ2-1; 10 bases agree with TRBD2. Per the germline V gene, CDR1 is SGHRS and CDR2 is YFSETQ. V lost 0 bases to trimming and J lost 7 bases; unmatched junction nucleotides: 4. The CDR3 totals 15 residues. CDR3 nucleotides: TGCGCCAGCAGCTTGGATACTAGCGGGGCAAATGAGCAGTTCTTC. Its protein is CASSLDTSGANEQFF.

The chain has TRBV28 and TRBJ1-4, with 7 nucleotides matching TRBD1. Trimming cost V 6 bases and J 8 bases; bases outside gene matches: 6. This CDR3 is built from 13 residues. Germline CDR1 reads MDHEN; CDR2 reads SYDVKM. DNA for the CDR3: TGTGCCAGCAGAGTCCCGGACAGGGAAAAACTGTTTTTT. Protein product: CASRVPDREKLFF.

This chain connects TRBV18 to TRBJ2-3, with 7 nucleotides matching TRBD1. Germline CDR1 reads KGHSH; CDR2 reads LQKENI. J gave up 6 bases and V 3 bases, and 6 bases lay outside the gene matches. This CDR3 has 14 amino acids. The CDR3 reads CASSPIHRGDTQYF. In nucleotides, the CDR3 is TGTGCCAGCTCACCTATCCACAGGGGCGATACGCAGTATTTT.

The rearrangement joins TRBV27 to TRBJ1-1; tentatively, D is TRBD1 (6 bases). Germline-derived CDR1 and CDR2 are MNHEY and SMNVEV (reference sequence). This CDR3 is built from 14 residues. Deletions cut 7 bases from V and 6 bases from J, with 18 bases between. The CDR3: CASKPGQHRAEAFF. The CDR3 DNA reads TGTGCCAGCAAACCGGGACAACACAGGGCTGAAGCTTTCTTT.

The chain carries TRBV28 and TRBJ2-7, with D unclear. This CDR3 contains 13 residues. The V gene lost 2 bases and the J gene lost 3 bases, with 8 bases spanning the gap. CDR1 and CDR2 (germline): MDHEN, SYDVKM. The CDR3 reads CASSLHGIYEQYF. CDR3 DNA: TGTGCCAGCAGTTTACACGGTATCTACGAGCAGTACTTC.

This sequence joins TRBV7-2 and TRBJ2-1; TRBD2 is a possible D gene (5 bases). Germline V lookup: CDR1 SGHTA, CDR2 FQGNSA. Trimming removed 6 bases from V and 4 bases from J, with 10 bases in between. CDR3 length equals 13 residues. The CDR3 region is CASRTSGYNEQFF. The CDR3 DNA follows: TGTGCCAGCAGGACCTCGGGGTACAATGAGCAGTTCTTC.

This clone was recorded once. CDR3: CATSRDHAGSGRAGDEQYF. The CDR3 nucleotides read TGTGCCACCAGCAGAGATCATGCGGGTAGCGGGAGGGCCGGGGACGAGCAGTACTTC. The chain has TRBV15 and TRBJ2-7, with 11 bases fitting TRBD2. With 0 bases clipped from V and 5 bases from J, the junction kept 15 bases outside the gene matches. Per the germline V gene, CDR1 is LNHNV and CDR2 is YYDKDF (reference sequence). The CDR3 is 19 residues long.

The V and J genes are TRBV30 and TRBJ1-4; possible D gene TRBD1, 6 bases. Trimming cost V 8 bases and J 4 bases, with 14 bases left between them. Germline values: CDR1 GTSNPN, CDR2 SVGIG (reference sequence). The CDR3 is 13 residues long. The DNA for the CDR3 is TGTGCCAGTTCCACAGGGATTAATGAAAAACTGTTTTTT. It specifies CASSTGINEKLFF. Together with reference TRBV30 and TRBJ1-4, the CDR3 gives the full variable domain: SQTIHQWPATLVQPVGSPLSLECTVEGTSNPNLYWYRQAAGRGLQLLFYSVGIGQISSEVPQNLSASRPQDRQFILSSKKLLLSDSGFYLCASSTGINEKLFFGSGTQLSVL.

This clone appeared a single time. This sequence joins TRBV5-4 and TRBJ2-3; D could derive from TRBD1 or TRBD2 (6 bases each). The V and J ends lost 2 bases and 0 bases respectively, with 10 bases between them. This CDR3 is built from 15 residues. Germline V lookup: CDR1 SGHNT, CDR2 YYREEE (reference sequence). This chain's CDR3 is CASSFRGGSTDTQYF. The CDR3 nucleotides are TGTGCCAGCAGCTTCAGAGGGGGGAGCACAGATACGCAGTATTTT. Based on the CDR3 plus reference TRBV5-4 and TRBJ2-3, the full variable domain is ETGVTQSPTHLIKTRGQQVTLRCSSQSGHNTVSWYQQALGQGPQFIFQYYREEENGRGNFPPRFSGLQFPNYSSELNVNALELDDSALYLCASSFRGGSTDTQYFGPGTRLTVL.

This clone was observed a few times. V and J are TRBV28 and TRBJ2-7; 7 bases are shared with TRBD1. The V gene's germline CDR1 is MDHEN and CDR2 SYDVKM. The CDR3 length is 15 residues. V was pared by 6 bases and J by 2 bases, with 10 bases of the junction left unmatched. The DNA of the CDR3 is TGTGCCAGCAGCTCCTCCGGGACAGCAGCCTACGAGCAGTACTTC. Translating gives CASSSSGTAAYEQYF.